This T cell receptor (beta chain) was sequenced during a study of blood T cell repertoires in COVID-19 (dated by TCRdb to about 2020). The study in broad terms: Collaborator samples came from the United States, Italy and Spain and covered acute and convalescent phases of COVID-19. The material from the prospective study consisted of cDNA or gDNA derived from T cells, B-cell-depleted T cells, or PBMCs. Deeply sampled blood TCRbeta repertoires from subjects exposed to, actively infected with, or recovered from COVID-19 were included in the dataset. The repertoires were made available in a free public database intended to serve as a resource for research on the immune response to SARS-CoV-2. The samples were drawn from two sources: the first 160 participants of the ongoing ImmuneRACE study, and 950 to 1,500 subjects contributed by 6 global collaborators. Nearly every sample came with metadata listing a de-identified subject ID, COVID-19 status, age in years and sex. Where HLA class I and class II types were available, the types were taken from metadata supplied by the sample provider, not from assay-based typing.

This clone was counted between two and nine times. Its antigen remains unidentified. Base-call qualities are not available, and no considerably larger clone is one nucleotide away. Looking up the germline V gene (reference sequence) yields CDR1 LNHDA and CDR2 SQIVND. Trimming takes 3 bases off V and 8 bases off J; junction bases not matched to a gene: 1. From cysteine to phenylalanine, the CDR3 is 12 amino acids long. Only the CDR3 DNA stays, 36 bases, in frame from base 1. One collaborating source in Seattle enrolled patients during active infection and followed them longitudinally through the course of disease. Each collaborating institution followed its own protocols to collect whole blood in K2EDTA tubes. Collaborator samples were shipped for TCRbeta analysis as frozen whole blood, isolated PBMCs, or DNA extracted from either sample type. The study at large found these results: How much clinical and demographic metadata was included differed by source and by participant, and the metadata was provided uncurated.

TCRbeta CDR3 regions were amplified from genomic DNA by means of the immunoSEQ Assay, a bias-controlled multiplex PCR. Concerning the study's data processing: The number of nucleated cells in each sample was estimated by amplification of reference gene primers within the assay. To quantify the absolute abundance of each unique TCRbeta CDR3 rearrangement, sequence reads were collapsed and filtered. Productive Simpson clonality was computed per sample as the square root of Simpson's diversity index over productive rearrangements. As stored in TCRdb, this immuneACCESS dataset retains in-frame rearrangements with V and J assigned. A fraction of the clones does not appear; measured against another copy, unresolved V genes explain less than half of the discrepancy, and the remainder lacks a known reason. The DNA gave D and trimming, while V, J and clone size come from that table. The table for this sample lists 130,000 or so clones; roughly 83% of them were counted only once. The ten most abundant clones make up roughly 4.9% of the sample.

The source is a woman in her 70s with COVID-19, enrolled during active disease. The sequenced sample consisted of peripheral blood. The sequence is built from TRBV19 and TRBJ1-2, and TRBD1 matches 9 of the central bases. CDR3 region: CASSIDRGGYTF. Here is the DNA: TGTGCCAGTAGTATCGACAGGGGGGGCTACACCTTC.